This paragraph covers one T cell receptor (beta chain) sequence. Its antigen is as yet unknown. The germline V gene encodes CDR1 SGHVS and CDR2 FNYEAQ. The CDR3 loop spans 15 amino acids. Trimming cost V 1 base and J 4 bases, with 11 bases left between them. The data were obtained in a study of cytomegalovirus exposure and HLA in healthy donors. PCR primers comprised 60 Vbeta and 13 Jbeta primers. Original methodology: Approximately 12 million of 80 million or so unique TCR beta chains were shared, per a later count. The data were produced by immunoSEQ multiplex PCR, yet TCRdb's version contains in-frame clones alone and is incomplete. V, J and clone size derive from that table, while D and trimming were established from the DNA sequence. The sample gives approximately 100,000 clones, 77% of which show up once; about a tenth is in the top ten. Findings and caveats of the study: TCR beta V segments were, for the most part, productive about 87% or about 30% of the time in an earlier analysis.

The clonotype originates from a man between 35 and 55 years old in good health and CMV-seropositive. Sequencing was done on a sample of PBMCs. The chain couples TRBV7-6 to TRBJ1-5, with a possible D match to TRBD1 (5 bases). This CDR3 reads CASSLGGARNQPQHF. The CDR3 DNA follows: TGTGCCAGCAGCTTAGGCGGGGCACGAAATCAGCCCCAGCATTTT.